Described below is a single TCR beta chain sequence and its context. The entry originates in a study of blood T cell repertoires in COVID-19. On the study more broadly: Collection of acute and convalescent COVID-19 samples took place in the United States, Italy and Spain. Sample material is recorded as cDNA or gDNA derived from T cells, B-cell-depleted T cells, or PBMCs.

Germline V gene lookup returns CDR1 SQVTM and CDR2 ANQGSEA. J gave up 3 bases and V 5 bases, and 5 bases lay outside the gene matches. CDR3 length: 13 residues. Here immunoSEQ multiplex PCR was the method, and the copy in TCRdb shows in-frame clones only, minus some. Here the sample spans under 85,000 clones, 75% to 90% being singletons. This TCR was sampled from a man older than 75 with acute or convalescent COVID-19. The V gene is TRBV29-1, the J gene TRBJ2-7; TRBD1 matches 9 bases. The specimen was peripheral blood. The CDR3 DNA reads TGCAGCGTTAATGGACAGGGGAACTACGAGCAGTACTTC. Translating gives CSVNGQGNYEQYF.